These 5 T cell receptor beta chains came from one sample sequenced in a study of technical replicates of blood from a few donors. Generated by immunoSEQ multiplex PCR, the TCRdb table keeps only in-frame clones and is missing some. Of about 50,000 clones listed, around nine tenths were seen once; the top ten hold 3% to 5%. Sample: PBMCs. These receptors were taken from a human donor in good health. Some clones in this sample may be carry-over from other donors' samples.

The chain has TRBV21-1 and TRBJ2-7; the D segment call TRBD2 is taken from the table without a DNA check. TRBV21-1 is a pseudogene. The CDR3 is 12 amino acids. The CDR3 sequence is CASSSREREQYF. CDR3 in DNA: TGTGCCAGCAGCAGTAGGGAGAGGGAGCAGTACTTC.

The rearrangement uses TRBV6-1 and TRBJ1-5; TRBD1 agrees at 8 bases. The germline gives CDR1 MNHNS, CDR2 SASEGT. Trimming cost V 4 bases and J 6 bases; bases outside gene matches: 11. The CDR3 spans 16 residues. The CDR3 region is CASSVSRTGRLQPQHF. The CDR3 DNA reads as TGTGCCAGCAGTGTATCCCGGACAGGGAGGCTTCAGCCCCAGCATTTT.

The chain recombines TRBV5-1 with TRBJ2-7; 8 nucleotides match TRBD1. This CDR3 is 14 amino acids long. V gave up 5 bases and J gave up 2 bases; unmatched junction bases: 6. Germline lookup yields CDR1 SGHRS and CDR2 YFSETQ. This CDR3 reads CASSAGTGAYEQYF. The CDR3 bases are TGCGCCAGCAGTGCTGGGACAGGAGCCTACGAGCAGTACTTC.

V gene TRBV10-3 combines with J gene TRBJ2-7; 10 bases are shared with TRBD1. This CDR3 spans 15 amino acids. V lost 6 bases and J lost 2; bases outside the gene matches: 7. Germline V CDR1 and CDR2: ENHRY, SYGVKD. The CDR3 DNA sequence: TGTGCCATCAGCGCCGGGACAGGGGCCCCCTACGAGCAGTACTTC. Its protein is CAISAGTGAPYEQYF.

This clone was detected only once. The chain recombines TRBV7-9 with TRBJ2-5; D call uncertain. Deletions cut 4 bases from V and 5 bases from J, with 8 bases between. Germline CDR1 reads SEHNR; CDR2 reads FQNEAQ (reference sequence). This CDR3 spans 12 amino acids. The CDR3 reads CASSSPQETQYF. Written as DNA, the CDR3 is TGTGCCAGCAGCTCCCCCCAGGAGACCCAGTACTTC.